This T cell receptor (beta chain) was sequenced during a study of shared clonotypes between healthy human individuals. The CDR3 has 16 amino acids. V was pared by 1 base and J by 2 bases, with 14 bases between. Germline-derived CDR1 and CDR2 are MGHDK and SYGVNS. The protocol was immunoSEQ multiplex PCR, while the TCRdb copy is restricted to in-frame clones and leaves out a portion. The sample lists around 480,000 clones; over 75% were seen once. The sequence was obtained from a woman in her 40s in good health. Some clones in this sample may be carry-over from other donors' samples. Sequences were obtained from PBMCs. The V and J genes are TRBV25-1 and TRBJ1-2; D is possibly TRBD1 (6 bases). CDR3 in amino acids: CASSESWGGRNYGYTF. The CDR3 DNA reads TGTGCCAGCAGTGAATCATGGGGGGGGCGGAACTATGGCTACACCTTC.